This entry features one T cell receptor beta chain sequence. Its antigen is not known. The data were obtained in a study of blood T cells in healthy people across ages. Whole-study findings and limits: Estimates of total diversity, which came from one million sequenced T cells, were considered to be underestimates.

The CDR3 runs 14 residues. Germline-derived CDR1 and CDR2 are SGHRS and YFSETQ. Trimming at V came to 7 bases and at J to 5 bases, leaving 3 bases not matched to a gene. Sample donors were healthy Caucasian individuals that came from Russia, aged roughly 6 to 100. For the second PCR, which ran for about 7 to 12 cycles, a sample-barcoded 5' primer and a J-beta primer mix were used. Via MiXCR, TCRdb re-called the 5' RACE reads, giving one row per CDR3 protein. The top ten hold roughly 18% of the sample, which has hundreds of thousands of distinct CDR3 sequences, approximately 48% seen once. The V and J genes are TRBV5-1 and TRBJ2-1; 13 nucleotides match TRBD2. The clonotype was recovered from a man aged 60 to 75 in good health. Sequences were obtained from blood. This CDR3 is CASGGTSGDNEQFF. The CDR3 DNA reads as TGCGCCAGCGGCGGGACTAGCGGGGACAATGAGCAGTTCTTC.